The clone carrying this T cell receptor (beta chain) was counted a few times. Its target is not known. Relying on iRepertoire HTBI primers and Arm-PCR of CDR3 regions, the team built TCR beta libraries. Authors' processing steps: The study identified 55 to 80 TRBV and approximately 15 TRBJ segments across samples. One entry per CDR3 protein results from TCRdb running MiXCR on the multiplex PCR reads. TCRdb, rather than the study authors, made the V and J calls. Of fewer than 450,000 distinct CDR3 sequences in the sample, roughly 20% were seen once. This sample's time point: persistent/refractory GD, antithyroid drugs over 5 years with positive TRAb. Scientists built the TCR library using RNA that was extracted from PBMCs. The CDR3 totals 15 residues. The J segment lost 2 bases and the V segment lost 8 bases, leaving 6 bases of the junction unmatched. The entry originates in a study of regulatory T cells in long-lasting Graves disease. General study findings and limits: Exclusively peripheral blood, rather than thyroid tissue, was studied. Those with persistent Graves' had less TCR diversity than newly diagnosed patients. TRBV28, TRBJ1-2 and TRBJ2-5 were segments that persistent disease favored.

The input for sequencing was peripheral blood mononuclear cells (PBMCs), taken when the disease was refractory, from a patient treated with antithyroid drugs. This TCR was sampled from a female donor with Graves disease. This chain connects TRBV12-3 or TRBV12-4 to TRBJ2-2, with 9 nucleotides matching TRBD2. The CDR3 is CASAASGANTGELFF. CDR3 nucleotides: TGTGCCAGCGCTGCTAGCGGGGCCAACACCGGGGAGCTGTTTTTT.